What follows is one TCR beta chain and its context. Its target is not known. The primer mix had 60 Vbeta and 13 Jbeta primers. Clones were read by immunoSEQ multiplex PCR, and TCRdb kept only the in-frame ones, dropping some. The sample shows some 220,000 clones, about 77% of them seen only once. The record originates from a study of cytomegalovirus exposure and HLA in healthy donors. Study summary: Earlier findings included about 120 million unique TCR beta sequences obtained from 150 million to 200 million T cells.

Findings and caveats of the study: CMV serostatus alone was available as immune exposure information. Investigators reported more than 150 TCR beta chains as tied to cytomegalovirus. Associated with HLA alleles at 0.05 false discovery rate in a later analysis were 16,951 TCR beta sequences.

The TCR comes from a boy aged 5-17 years in good health and CMV-seronegative. Sequenced material: PBMCs.

CDR3 DNA sequence: TGTGCCAGCAGCTTCGGGGGGTCCTACGAGCAGTACTTC. Residues: CASSFGGSYEQYF. The V and J genes are TRBV5-6 and TRBJ2-5; 7 bases agree with TRBD2. The J call could be wrong; TRBJ2-7 is a better fit for the DNA end. Per germline, CDR1 SGHDT and CDR2 YYEEEE. This CDR3 is built from 13 residues.